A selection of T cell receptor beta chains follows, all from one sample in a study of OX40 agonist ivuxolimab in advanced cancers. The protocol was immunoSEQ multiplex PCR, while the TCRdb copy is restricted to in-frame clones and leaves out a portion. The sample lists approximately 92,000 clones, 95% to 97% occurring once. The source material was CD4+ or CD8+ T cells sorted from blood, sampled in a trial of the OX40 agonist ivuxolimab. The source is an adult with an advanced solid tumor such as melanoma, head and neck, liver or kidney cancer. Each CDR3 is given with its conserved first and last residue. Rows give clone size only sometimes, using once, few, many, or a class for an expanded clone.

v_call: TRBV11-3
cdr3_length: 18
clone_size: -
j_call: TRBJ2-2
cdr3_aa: CASSLGPGESANTGELFF

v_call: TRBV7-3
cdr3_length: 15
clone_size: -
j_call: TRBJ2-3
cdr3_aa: CASSSGAGNTDTQYF

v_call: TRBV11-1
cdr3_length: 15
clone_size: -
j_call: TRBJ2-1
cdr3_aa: CASSLGLAALDEQFF

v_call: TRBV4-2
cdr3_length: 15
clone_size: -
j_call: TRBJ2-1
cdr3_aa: CASSQTSGVGYEQFF

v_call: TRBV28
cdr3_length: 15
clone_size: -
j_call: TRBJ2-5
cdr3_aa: CASRPDGLVQETQYF

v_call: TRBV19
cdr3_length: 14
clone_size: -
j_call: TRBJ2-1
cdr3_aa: CASSMFRRDNEQFF

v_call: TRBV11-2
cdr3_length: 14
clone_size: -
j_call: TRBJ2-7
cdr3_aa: CASSPQGAFHEQYF

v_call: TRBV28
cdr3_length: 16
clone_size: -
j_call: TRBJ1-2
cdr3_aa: CASILTGTASWYGYTF

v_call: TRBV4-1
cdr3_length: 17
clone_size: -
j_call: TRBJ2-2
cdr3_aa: CASSQVQGPVNTGELFF

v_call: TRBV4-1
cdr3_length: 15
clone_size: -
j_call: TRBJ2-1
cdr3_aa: CASSQDAPSYNEQFF

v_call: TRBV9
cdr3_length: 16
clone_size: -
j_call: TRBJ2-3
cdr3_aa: CASSVGPWLGTDTQYF

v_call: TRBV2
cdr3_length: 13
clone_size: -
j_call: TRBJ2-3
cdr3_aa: CASSWGSTDTQYF

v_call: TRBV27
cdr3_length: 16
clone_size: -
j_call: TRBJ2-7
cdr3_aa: CASSLGMGTTAYEQYF

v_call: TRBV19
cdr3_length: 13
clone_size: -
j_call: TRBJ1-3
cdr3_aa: CASSDGYGNTIYF

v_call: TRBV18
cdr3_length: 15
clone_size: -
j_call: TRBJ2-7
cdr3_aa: CASSPLGQGDHEQYF

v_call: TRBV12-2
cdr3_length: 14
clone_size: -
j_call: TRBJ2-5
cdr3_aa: CASRFRGNQETQYF

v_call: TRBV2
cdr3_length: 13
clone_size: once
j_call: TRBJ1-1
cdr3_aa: CARGQTGEAEAFF

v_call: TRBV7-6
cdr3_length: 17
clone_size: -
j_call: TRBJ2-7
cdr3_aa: CASSLGGGGAMSPEQYF

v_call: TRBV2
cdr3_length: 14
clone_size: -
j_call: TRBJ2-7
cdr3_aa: CASGGHGGRDEQYF

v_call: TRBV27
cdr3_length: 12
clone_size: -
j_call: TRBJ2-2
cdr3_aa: CASRGLGGELFF

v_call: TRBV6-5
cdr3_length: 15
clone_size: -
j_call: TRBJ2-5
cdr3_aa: CASSYSGRPQETQYF

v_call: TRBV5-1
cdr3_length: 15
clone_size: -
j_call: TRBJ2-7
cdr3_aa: CASSLVAGYSYEQYF

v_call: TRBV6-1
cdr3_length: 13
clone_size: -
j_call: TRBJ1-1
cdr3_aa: CAILGWMNTEAFF

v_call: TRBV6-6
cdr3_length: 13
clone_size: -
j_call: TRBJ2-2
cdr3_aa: CASSLLNTGELFF

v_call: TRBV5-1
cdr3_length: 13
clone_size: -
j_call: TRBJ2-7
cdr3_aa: CASSYIDPYEQYF

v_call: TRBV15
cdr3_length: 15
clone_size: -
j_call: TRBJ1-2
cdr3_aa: CATSTRGTSLIGYTF

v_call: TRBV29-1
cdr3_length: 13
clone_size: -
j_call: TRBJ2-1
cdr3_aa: CSVEQDLYNEQFF

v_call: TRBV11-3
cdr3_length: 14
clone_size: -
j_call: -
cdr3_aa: CASSSSPRAYEQYF

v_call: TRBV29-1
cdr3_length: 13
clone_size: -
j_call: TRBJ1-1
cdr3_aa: CSVLGLENTEAFF

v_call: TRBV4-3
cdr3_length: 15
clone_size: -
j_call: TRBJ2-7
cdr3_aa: CASSFVGGGTHEQYF

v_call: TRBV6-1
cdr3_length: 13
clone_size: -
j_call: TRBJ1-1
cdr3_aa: CASTQTLYTEAFF

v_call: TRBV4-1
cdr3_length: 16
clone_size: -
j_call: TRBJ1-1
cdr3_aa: CASSQDPLGGDTEAFF

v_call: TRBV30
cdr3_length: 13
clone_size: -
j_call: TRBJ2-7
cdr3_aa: CAWDSPDIYEQYF

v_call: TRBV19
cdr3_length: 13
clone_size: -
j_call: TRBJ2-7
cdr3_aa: CASRDPISYEQYF

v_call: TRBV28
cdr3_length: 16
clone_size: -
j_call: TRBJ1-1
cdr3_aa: CASSLSLGTTNTEAFF

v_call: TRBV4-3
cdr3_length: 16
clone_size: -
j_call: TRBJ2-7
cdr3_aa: CASSQTRQGARYEQYF

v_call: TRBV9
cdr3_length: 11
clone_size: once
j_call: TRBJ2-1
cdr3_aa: CASSVAGEQFF

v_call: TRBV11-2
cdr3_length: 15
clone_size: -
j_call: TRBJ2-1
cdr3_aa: CASRDGTSGSNEQFF

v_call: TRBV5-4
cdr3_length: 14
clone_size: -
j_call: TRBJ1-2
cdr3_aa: CASSLGGTNYGYTF

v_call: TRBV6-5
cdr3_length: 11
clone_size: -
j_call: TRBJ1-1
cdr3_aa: CASSRPAEAFF

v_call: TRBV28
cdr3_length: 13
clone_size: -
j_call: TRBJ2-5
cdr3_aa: CASSLGLEETQYF

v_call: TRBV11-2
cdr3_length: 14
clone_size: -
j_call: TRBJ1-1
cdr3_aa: CASSLVWVNTEAFF